These 22 T cell receptor beta chains share one sample of origin, sequenced in a study of blood T cell repertoires in COVID-19. Profiling relied on immunoSEQ multiplex PCR, and the TCRdb table lists in-frame clones only, not all of them. This sample has over 250,000 clones, with 70% to 90% found just once. The sequenced material came from peripheral blood. The source of these receptors is a woman between 45 and 65 years old with acute or convalescent COVID-19.

The chain carries TRBV5-1 and TRBJ1-4; no reliable D call. Trimming took off 1 base at V and 3 bases at J, with 10 bases between the two ends. Germline CDR1 SGHRS, CDR2 YFSETQ. The CDR3 is 15 residues long. The CDR3 is CASSLLAGSNEKLFF. CDR3 coding DNA: TGCGCCAGCAGCTTGTTGGCGGGGTCTAATGAAAAACTGTTTTTT. The variable domain in full, with the rest retrieved from reference TRBV5-1 and TRBJ1-4, is KAGVTQTPRYLIKTRGQQVTLSCSPISGHRSVSWYQQTPGQGLQFLFEYFSETQRNKGNFPGRFSGRQFSNSRSEMNVSTLELGDSALYLCASSLLAGSNEKLFFGSGTQLSVL.

V usage is TRBV7-8 and J usage is TRBJ1-5, with TRBD1 as a possible D gene (6 bases). Germline assignment: CDR1 SGHVS and CDR2 FQNEAQ. The CDR3 runs to 15 residues. V was cut by 5 bases and J by 0 bases, with 11 bases left in between. The CDR3 DNA follows: TGTGCCAGCAGCACGGACAGCGATAGCAATCAGCCCCAGCATTTT. It yields the protein CASSTDSDSNQPQHF.

The chain carries TRBV27 and TRBJ1-5; 9 bases match TRBD1. The germline CDR1 and CDR2 sequences are MNHEY and SMNVEV (reference sequence). After removal of 5 bases from V and 2 bases from J, the junction contained 7 bases not matched to a gene. The CDR3 runs to 16 residues. The CDR3 is CASSPVRQGGNQPQHF. The CDR3 nucleotides read TGTGCCAGCAGTCCGGTCCGACAGGGGGGCAATCAGCCCCAGCATTTT.

The J gene is TRBJ1-1, the V gene TRBV28; no definite D call. The CDR3 spans 14 residues. The V gene lost 2 bases and the J gene lost 3 bases, with 10 bases spanning the gap. CDR1 and CDR2 from the germline V gene are MDHEN and SYDVKM. The chain's CDR3 is CASSLTGSHTEAFF. CDR3 nucleotides: TGTGCCAGCAGTTTAACGGGAAGTCACACTGAAGCTTTCTTT.

The gene calls are TRBV23-1 and TRBJ1-6, with TRBD1 identical over 7 bases. TRBV23-1 is labeled an ORF, and its function is uncertain. The V gene end was trimmed by 1 base and the J gene end by 0 bases; junction bases not matched to a gene: 15. The CDR3 spans 21 residues. The CDR3 nucleotides read TGCGCCAGCAGTCAATTAGCGGGGGGAGGGGGCTTCAGCTCCTATAATTCACCCCTCCACTTT. The encoded protein is CASSQLAGGGGFSSYNSPLHF.

This clone was observed once. The V gene is TRBV27, the J gene TRBJ2-7; 14 bases line up with TRBD2. The CDR3 is 15 amino acids. V shed 3 bases, J shed 4 bases, and the junction held 2 bases outside the gene matches. CDR1 is MNHEY and CDR2 is SMNVEV in the germline V gene (reference sequence). CDR3 DNA sequence: TGTGCCAGCAGTTTCGGGACTAGCGGGAGTTACGAGCAGTACTTC. This codes for CASSFGTSGSYEQYF.

The chain recombines TRBV7-3 with TRBJ1-2, with TRBD1 matching 7 bases. This CDR3 contains 13 residues. V was clipped by 3 bases and J by 7 bases; unmatched bases: 5. Germline V lookup: CDR1 SGHTA, CDR2 FQGTGA. The DNA for the CDR3 is TGTGCCAGCAGCTTGGCGACAGGGTTTGGCTACACCTTC. It is translated as CASSLATGFGYTF.

The rearrangement uses TRBV7-2 and TRBJ1-4; D not resolved. V dropped 4 bases and J dropped 4 bases, with 10 bases sitting between them. Germline V gene data show CDR1 as SGHTA and CDR2 as FQGNSA. The CDR3 has 14 residues. CDR3 sequence: CASSSPRLNEKLFF. As DNA, the CDR3 is TGTGCCAGCAGCTCCCCCCGACTTAATGAAAAACTGTTTTTT.

V is TRBV12-3 or TRBV12-4 and J is TRBJ2-3; the D is unclear. V lost 5 bases and J 5 bases, leaving 5 bases between the germline ends. This CDR3 has 11 amino acids. The CDR3 here is CASSAEDTQYF. The DNA for the CDR3 is TGTGCCAGCAGTGCGGAAGATACGCAGTATTTT.

Here the CDR3 reads CASSPPPRAGGTDTQYF. CDR3 coding DNA: TGCGCCAGCAGTCCCCCACCCAGGGCGGGAGGCACAGATACGCAGTATTTT. The chain employs TRBV5-1 and TRBJ2-3, with 7 bases aligning to TRBD2. Trimming took 5 bases from V and 1 from J; bases not matched to a gene: 13. Germline loops: CDR1 SGHRS, CDR2 YFSETQ. The CDR3 is 17 residues long.

The rearrangement uses TRBV7-9 and TRBJ1-3; TRBD1 agrees at 11 bases. The junction had 5 bases not matched to a gene; V was cut back by 5 bases and J by 2 bases. This CDR3 has 16 amino acids. The germline gives CDR1 SEHNR, CDR2 FQNEAQ (reference sequence). The CDR3 protein is CASSTGTGGTGNTIYF. CDR3 bases: TGTGCCAGCAGCACAGGGACAGGGGGGACTGGAAACACCATATATTTT.

This clone was recorded once. This sample also contains other DNA sequences that code for the same CDR3. V and J are TRBV2 and TRBJ2-3, with no clear D. The CDR3 sequence is 14 residues long. In germline, CDR1 is SNHLY, CDR2 FYNNEI. Trimming left V 5 bases short and J 0 bases short, with 9 bases between. The CDR3 DNA sequence: TGTGCCAGCAGTCCACTTGCCAGCACAGATACGCAGTATTTT. Protein: CASSPLASTDTQYF. Combining the CDR3 with reference TRBV2 and TRBJ2-3 gives the whole variable domain EPEVTQTPSHQVTQMGQEVILRCVPISNHLYFYWYRQILGQKVEFLVSFYNNEISEKSEIFDDQFSVERPDGSNFTLKIRSTKLEDSAMYFCASSPLASTDTQYFGPGTRLTVL.

This sequence joins TRBV5-1 and TRBJ2-7; D unclear. The CDR3 covers 12 residues. Germline values: CDR1 SGHRS, CDR2 YFSETQ. Trimming removed 4 bases from V and 0 bases from J, with 5 bases in between. The chain's CDR3 is CASSLPSYEQYF. Written as DNA, the CDR3 is TGCGCCAGCAGCCTACCCTCCTACGAGCAGTACTTC.

This CDR3 is CATSRGETGVGETQYF. CDR3 DNA sequence: TGTGCCACCAGCAGAGGGGAGACAGGGGTGGGAGAGACCCAGTACTTC. The chain has TRBV15 and TRBJ2-5; TRBD1 aligns across 8 bases. Trimming removed 1 base from V and 4 bases from J; junction bases left unmatched: 8. CDR1 and CDR2 (germline): LNHNV, YYDKDF (reference sequence). The CDR3 spans 16 residues.

This chain uses TRBV24-1 with TRBJ1-4; tentatively, D is TRBD1 (5 bases). Germline V CDR1 and CDR2: KGHDR, SFDVKD. Trimming cost V 3 bases and J 4 bases, with 8 bases left between them. This CDR3 is built from 14 residues. The CDR3 region is CATSDPGLNEKLFF. The CDR3 region has the DNA TGTGCCACCAGTGATCCGGGACTTAATGAAAAACTGTTTTTT.

This chain connects TRBV10-2 to TRBJ2-7; 8 positions match TRBD2. This CDR3 region has 15 residues. CDR1 and CDR2 from the germline V gene are WSHSY and SAAADI. V dropped 0 bases and J dropped 7; count of bases not matched to a gene: 8. The CDR3 spells CASSESRRGEWEQYF. CDR3 sequence (DNA): TGCGCCAGCAGTGAGTCGCGGCGGGGGGAATGGGAGCAGTACTTC.

The V call is TRBV12-3 or TRBV12-4, the J call TRBJ1-1; 7 bases align to TRBD1. The V segment lost 1 base and the J segment 11 bases; nucleotides outside the gene matches: 7. This CDR3 comprises 13 residues. The CDR3 protein is CASSLGQGSIAFF. In nucleotides, the CDR3 is TGTGCCAGCAGTTTAGGACAGGGCTCGATCGCTTTCTTT.

This clone was observed once. V usage is TRBV7-2 and J usage is TRBJ2-5; 11 bases map to TRBD2. The trim removed 4 bases at V and 5 bases at J, leaving 9 bases unmatched. CDR3 length equals 16 residues. Germline V CDR1 and CDR2: SGHTA, FQGNSA. CDR3 sequence reads: CASSSLAGGAGETQYF. Here the CDR3 DNA reads TGTGCCAGCAGCTCATTAGCGGGAGGGGCTGGGGAGACCCAGTACTTC.

V gene TRBV12-1 combines with J gene TRBJ2-3; the D call of TRBD2 is as the table states it, not checked on the DNA. TRBV12-1 is reported as a pseudogene. The length of the CDR3 is 19 residues. The CDR3, as DNA: TGTGCCAGCAGCCATTGTAAGGACGGCGGGACGAAAAGCACAGATACGCAGTATTTT. This gives the protein CASSHCKDGGTKSTDTQYF.

The rearrangement uses TRBV5-1 and TRBJ2-7; 8 positions match TRBD1. CDR1 is SGHRS and CDR2 is YFSETQ in the germline V gene. CDR3 size: 15 residues. Trimming at V came to 2 bases and at J to 3 bases, leaving 7 bases not matched to a gene. The CDR3 coding sequence is TGCGCCAGCAGCTTAGGACAGGGACACAACTACGAGCAGTACTTC. Translation gives CASSLGQGHNYEQYF.

The rearrangement joins TRBV19 to TRBJ1-1, with a possible D match to TRBD1 (6 bases). The CDR3 is 14 residues long. Germline V gene data show CDR1 as LNHDA and CDR2 as SQIVND (reference sequence). The germline V and J ends were trimmed by 10 bases and 1 base, with 16 bases remaining between them. CDR3 in amino acids: CATLRGLGNTEAFF. The CDR3 DNA is TGTGCCACCCTGCGGGGGCTCGGGAACACTGAAGCTTTCTTT.

The J gene is TRBJ2-5, the V gene TRBV18; D might be TRBD2 (6 bases). CDR3 length: 15 amino acids. V dropped 0 bases and J dropped 5 bases, with 13 bases sitting between them. Germline assignment: CDR1 KGHSH and CDR2 LQKENI. The CDR3 DNA sequence: TGTGCCAGCTCACCACCCGATAATCGGGGGGAGACCCAGTACTTC. It yields the protein CASSPPDNRGETQYF. Supplemented by reference TRBV18 and TRBJ2-5, the full variable domain reads NAGVMQNPRHLVRRRGQEARLRCSPMKGHSHVYWYRQLPEEGLKFMVYLQKENIIDESGMPKERFSAEFPKEGPSILRIQQVVRGDSAAYFCASSPPDNRGETQYFGPGTRLLVL.